The rows below give T cell receptor beta chains drawn from one sample of a study of lymphopenia after photon versus proton radiotherapy. Assay: immunoSEQ multiplex PCR; the TCRdb copy retains only in-frame clones and omits some. The data contain about 39,000 clones, about 93% of them seen just once; the ten biggest clones take up 15%. Here the sequenced sample was peripheral blood, taken from a patient treated with photon-based radiotherapy. The receptor set was obtained from a man in his 60s with cholangiocarcinoma. The conserved cysteine and the conserved F or W are not part of the CDR3 here. A D gene is named only where the DNA matches it firmly.

length: 12; V: TRBV5-1; D: .; CDR3: ASSLVGPTDTQY
length: 11; V: TRBV7-9; D: .; CDR3: ASSLNIANEQF
length: 13; V: TRBV5-1; D: .; CDR3: ASSPQGEVTGELF
length: 9; V: TRBV20-1; D: .; CDR3: SAYQSTEAF
length: 12; V: TRBV27; D: TRBD2; CDR3: ASSLRGANYEQY
length: 13; V: TRBV9; D: TRBD1; CDR3: ASSGTGESNQPQH
length: 13; V: TRBV13; D: .; CDR3: ATSPGVTTYNEQF
length: 15; V: TRBV5-1; D: .; CDR3: ASSLASDLTRPGELF
length: 11; V: TRBV2; D: .; CDR3: ASGVEGPSEQF
length: 17; V: TRBV7-9; D: .; CDR3: ASSPRETGLSSGANVLT
length: 13; V: TRBV7-6; D: TRBD2; CDR3: ASSTSGDSYNEQF
length: 19; V: TRBV27; D: TRBD2; CDR3: ASSLEAFGREAPSNSYEQY
length: 11; V: TRBV7-9; D: .; CDR3: ASSFDNGGPQH
length: 12; V: TRBV7-2; D: TRBD2; CDR3: ASSLAGVSNEQF
length: 15; V: TRBV11-3; D: .; CDR3: ASSLEAADRGTGELF
length: 13; V: TRBV27; D: .; CDR3: ASSFREGGSYEQY
length: 11; V: TRBV5-6; D: .; CDR3: ANSLYGGDEQY
length: 13; V: TRBV7-9; D: .; CDR3: ASSRRTDSNEKLF
length: 9; V: TRBV11-3; D: .; CDR3: ASSLLHEQY
length: 15; V: TRBV5-1; D: TRBD2; CDR3: ASSSGRAPSNTDTQY
length: 13; V: TRBV27; D: .; CDR3: ASSLNGEVQETQY
length: 12; V: TRBV10-3; D: .; CDR3: AISEGQGMNEQY
length: 13; V: TRBV6-6; D: TRBD2; CDR3: ASRPGLAGKNIQY
length: 14; V: TRBV7-8; D: .; CDR3: ASSLGRGGPNEKLF
length: 14; V: TRBV11-3; D: .; CDR3: ASSLVGSVNTGELF
length: 13; V: TRBV7-6; D: TRBD2; CDR3: ASRTGTSLGETQY
length: 12; V: TRBV7-9; D: .; CDR3: ASSVGGTTDTQY
length: 13; V: TRBV25-1; D: .; CDR3: ASSESKGPAYEQY
length: 14; V: TRBV18; D: TRBD1; CDR3: ASSPLRQGMYNEQF
length: 16; V: TRBV27; D: TRBD1; CDR3: ASSFNRGSNSGANVLT
length: 15; V: TRBV5-8; D: .; CDR3: ASSRGLVSRVYNEQF
length: 17; V: TRBV28; D: TRBD1; CDR3: ASRRPRFGDRDFGQPQH
length: 10; V: TRBV9; D: .; CDR3: ASSGQGDTQY
length: 13; V: TRBV6-1; D: .; CDR3: ASSVEEQAYNEQF
length: 13; V: TRBV6-1; D: .; CDR3: ASSEWRQGKDTQY
length: 12; V: TRBV11-2; D: .; CDR3: ASSLEANQETQY
length: 14; V: TRBV7-2; D: .; CDR3: ASSSVLVGPGVPLH
length: 14; V: TRBV27; D: .; CDR3: ASSLYSRTTNEKLF
length: 11; V: TRBV28; D: .; CDR3: ASSSRADQPQH
length: 13; V: TRBV5-1; D: TRBD2; CDR3: ASKWTSGSTGELF
length: 13; V: TRBV18; D: TRBD1; CDR3: ASSRRTGEIYEQY
length: 11; V: TRBV29-1; D: TRBD2; CDR3: SVRERDYNEQF